The clone carrying this T cell receptor beta chain was observed a handful of times. What it binds is not known. CDR3 length: 12 residues. Trimming took off 7 bases at V and 4 bases at J, with 11 bases between the two ends. Germline CDR1 reads DFQATT; CDR2 reads SNEGSKA (reference sequence). Using its own MiXCR run on the reads, TCRdb lists one record per CDR3 protein. The sample yields around 340,000 distinct CDR3 sequences, just under 30% seen once. This entry belongs to a study of T cell repertoires in cytomegalovirus infection. The receptor's source is a human donor in good health (CMV status not recorded). Some clones in this sample may be carry-over from other donors' samples. The sequences come from cultured PBMCs, collected from culture after CMV antigen stimulation. The chain recombines TRBV20-1 with TRBJ2-1; unclear D gene. The CDR3 is CSVTLTYNEQFF. CDR3 bases: TGCAGTGTCACACTCACGTACAATGAGCAGTTCTTC.